This T cell receptor (beta chain) was profiled in a study of PD-L1 blockade in urothelial cancer. Assay used: immunoSEQ multiplex PCR; TCRdb lists only in-frame clones, some missing. The profile covers 25,000 to 35,000 clones, with 85% to 90% appearing a single time and approximately 4% taken by the ten largest. The CDR3 spans 14 residues. CDR1 is LNHDA and CDR2 is SQIVND in the germline V gene (reference sequence). The J segment lost 2 bases and the V segment lost 3 bases, leaving 3 bases of the junction unmatched. This TCR was sampled from a man in his forties or fifties with urothelial cancer. The input for sequencing was PBMCs, taken around atezolizumab (anti-PD-L1) treatment. The chain has TRBV19 and TRBJ2-7; 8 bases are shared with TRBD2. CDR3 residues: CASSMLAGPYEQYF. The CDR3 nucleotides are TGTGCCAGTAGTATGTTAGCGGGACCCTACGAGCAGTACTTC. Complete variable domain (other parts from reference TRBV19 and TRBJ2-7): DGGITQSPKYLFRKEGQNVTLSCEQNLNHDAMYWYRQDPGQGLRLIYYSQIVNDFQKGDIAEGYSVSREKKESFPLTVTSAQKNPTAFYLCASSMLAGPYEQYFGPGTRLTVT.